Below, one TCR beta chain is given with its context. Its target is not known. These data belong to a study of cytomegalovirus exposure and HLA in healthy donors. Notes on the study in general: An analysis done earlier found most TCR beta V segments productive about 87% or about 30% of the time. The likely explanation for a cluster of highly shared sequence variants was sequencing artifact.

Use of 60 Vbeta and 13 Jbeta primers characterized the PCR. The authors' processing: Roughly 76 million unique TCR beta chains, some 9.9 million of them shared, were counted by a later analysis. Assay used: immunoSEQ multiplex PCR; TCRdb lists only in-frame clones, some missing. That table furnishes V, J and clone size, whereas the DNA furnished D and trimming. The sample holds 200,000 to 250,000 clones, roughly 90% seen once. The CDR3 runs 18 residues. V lost 3 bases and J lost 1; bases outside the gene matches: 8. Looked up from germline, CDR1 is LNHDA and CDR2 is SQIVND (reference sequence). The specimen sequenced was PBMCs. The rearrangement uses TRBV19 and TRBJ2-7; 14 bases map to TRBD2. This TCR came from a woman aged 18-29 years in good health and CMV-seronegative. The CDR3 sequence: CASSMGPGLAGESYEQYF. CDR3 sequence (DNA): TGTGCCAGTAGTATGGGGCCGGGACTAGCGGGAGAATCCTACGAGCAGTACTTC.